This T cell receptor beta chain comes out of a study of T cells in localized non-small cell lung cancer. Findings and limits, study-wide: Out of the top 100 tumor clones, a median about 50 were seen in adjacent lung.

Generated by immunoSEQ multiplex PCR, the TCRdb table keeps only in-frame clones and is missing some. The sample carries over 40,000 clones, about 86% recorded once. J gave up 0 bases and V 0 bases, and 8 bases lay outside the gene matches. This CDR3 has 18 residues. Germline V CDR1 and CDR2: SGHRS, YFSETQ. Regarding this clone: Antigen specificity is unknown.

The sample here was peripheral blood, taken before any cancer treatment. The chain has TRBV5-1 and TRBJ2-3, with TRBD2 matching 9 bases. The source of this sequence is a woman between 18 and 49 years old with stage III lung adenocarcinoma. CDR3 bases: TGCGCCAGCAGCTTGGGGGCTAGCGGGGCCGCTAGCACAGATACGCAGTATTTT. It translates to CASSLGASGAASTDTQYF.